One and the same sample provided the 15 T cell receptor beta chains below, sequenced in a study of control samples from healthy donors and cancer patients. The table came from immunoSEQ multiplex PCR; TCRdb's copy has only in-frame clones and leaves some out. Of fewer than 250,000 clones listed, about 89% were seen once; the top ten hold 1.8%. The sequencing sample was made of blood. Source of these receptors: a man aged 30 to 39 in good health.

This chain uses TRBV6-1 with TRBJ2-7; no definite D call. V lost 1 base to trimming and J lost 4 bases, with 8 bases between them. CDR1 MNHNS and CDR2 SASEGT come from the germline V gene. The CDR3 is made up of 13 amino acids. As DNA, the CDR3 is TGTGCCAGCAGTGAAGGGCTCCTATACGAGCAGTACTTC. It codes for CASSEGLLYEQYF.

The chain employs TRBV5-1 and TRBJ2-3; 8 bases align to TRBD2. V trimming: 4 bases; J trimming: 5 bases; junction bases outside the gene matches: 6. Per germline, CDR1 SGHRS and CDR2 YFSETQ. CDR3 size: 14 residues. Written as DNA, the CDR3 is TGCGCCAGCAGCCCGGACGGGGGGGGAGATACGCAGTATTTT. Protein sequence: CASSPDGGGDTQYF. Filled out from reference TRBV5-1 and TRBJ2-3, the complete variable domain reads KAGVTQTPRYLIKTRGQQVTLSCSPISGHRSVSWYQQTPGQGLQFLFEYFSETQRNKGNFPGRFSGRQFSNSRSEMNVSTLELGDSALYLCASSPDGGGDTQYFGPGTRLTVL.

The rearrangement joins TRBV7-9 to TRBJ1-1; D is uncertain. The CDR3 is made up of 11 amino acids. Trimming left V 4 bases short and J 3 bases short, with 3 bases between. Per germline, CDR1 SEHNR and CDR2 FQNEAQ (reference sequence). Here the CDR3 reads CASSSDTEAFF. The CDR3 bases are TGTGCCAGCAGCTCCGACACTGAAGCTTTCTTT.

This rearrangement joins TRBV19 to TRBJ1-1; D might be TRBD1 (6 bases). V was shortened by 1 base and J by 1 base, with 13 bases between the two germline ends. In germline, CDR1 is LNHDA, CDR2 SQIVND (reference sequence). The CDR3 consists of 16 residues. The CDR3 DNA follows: TGTGCCAGTAGTATAGTCGGAAACAGGGCGAACACTGAAGCTTTCTTT. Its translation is CASSIVGNRANTEAFF.

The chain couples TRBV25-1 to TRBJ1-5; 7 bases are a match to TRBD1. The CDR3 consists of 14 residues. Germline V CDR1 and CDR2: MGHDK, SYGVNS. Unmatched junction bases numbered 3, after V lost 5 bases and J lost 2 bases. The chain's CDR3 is CASSRTGGNQPQHF. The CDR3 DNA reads TGTGCCAGCAGTCGGACAGGTGGCAATCAGCCCCAGCATTTT.

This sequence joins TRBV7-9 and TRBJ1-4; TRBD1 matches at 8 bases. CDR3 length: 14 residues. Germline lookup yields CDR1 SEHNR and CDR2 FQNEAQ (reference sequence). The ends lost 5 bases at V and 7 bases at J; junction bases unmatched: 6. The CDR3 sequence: CASSPGGPSEKLFF. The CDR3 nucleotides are TGTGCCAGCAGCCCAGGGGGCCCTAGTGAAAAACTGTTTTTT.

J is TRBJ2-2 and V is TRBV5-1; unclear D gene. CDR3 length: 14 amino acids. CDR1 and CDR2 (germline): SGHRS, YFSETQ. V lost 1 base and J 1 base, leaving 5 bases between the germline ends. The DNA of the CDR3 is TGCGCCAGCAGCTTGCCAGGGAACACCGGGGAGCTGTTTTTT. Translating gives CASSLPGNTGELFF.

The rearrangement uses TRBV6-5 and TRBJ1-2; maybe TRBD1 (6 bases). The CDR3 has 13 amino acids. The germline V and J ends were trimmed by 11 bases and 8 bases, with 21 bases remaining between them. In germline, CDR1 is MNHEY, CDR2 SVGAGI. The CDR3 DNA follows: TGTGCCGCACGAACAGGGCCCGCGAAGGGCTACACCTTC. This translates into CAARTGPAKGYTF.

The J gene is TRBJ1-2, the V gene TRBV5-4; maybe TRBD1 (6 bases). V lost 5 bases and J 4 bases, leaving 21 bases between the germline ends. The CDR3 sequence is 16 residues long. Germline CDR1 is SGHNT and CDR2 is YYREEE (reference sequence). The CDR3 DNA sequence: TGTGCCAGCAGTTATGTAGGAGTCGGGGGCGGCTATGGCTACACCTTC. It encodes CASSYVGVGGGYGYTF.

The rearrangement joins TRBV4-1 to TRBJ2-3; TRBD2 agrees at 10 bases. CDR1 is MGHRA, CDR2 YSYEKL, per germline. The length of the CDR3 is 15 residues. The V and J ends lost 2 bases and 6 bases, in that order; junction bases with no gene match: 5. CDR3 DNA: TGCGCCAGCAGCCAAATAACACTAGCGGGGGATACGCAGTATTTT. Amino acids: CASSQITLAGDTQYF.

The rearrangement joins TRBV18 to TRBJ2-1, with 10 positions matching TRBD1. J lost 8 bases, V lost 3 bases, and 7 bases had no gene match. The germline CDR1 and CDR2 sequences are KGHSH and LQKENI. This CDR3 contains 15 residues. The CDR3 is CASSPGTGVVYEQFF. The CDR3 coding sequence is TGTGCCAGCTCACCCGGGACAGGGGTTGTGTATGAGCAGTTCTTC.

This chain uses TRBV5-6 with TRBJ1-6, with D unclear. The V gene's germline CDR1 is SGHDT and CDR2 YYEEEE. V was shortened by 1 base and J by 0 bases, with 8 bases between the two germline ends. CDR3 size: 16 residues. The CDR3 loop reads CASSLRLSSYNSPLHF. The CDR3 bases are TGTGCCAGCAGCTTGCGCTTGAGCTCCTATAATTCACCCCTCCACTTT.

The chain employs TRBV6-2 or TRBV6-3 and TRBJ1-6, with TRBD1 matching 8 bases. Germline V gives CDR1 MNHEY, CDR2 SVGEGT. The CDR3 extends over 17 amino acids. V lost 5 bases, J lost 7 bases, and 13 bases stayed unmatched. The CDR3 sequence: CASSHADATGENSPLHF. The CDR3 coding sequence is TGTGCCAGCAGTCACGCGGACGCGACAGGGGAAAATTCACCCCTCCACTTT.

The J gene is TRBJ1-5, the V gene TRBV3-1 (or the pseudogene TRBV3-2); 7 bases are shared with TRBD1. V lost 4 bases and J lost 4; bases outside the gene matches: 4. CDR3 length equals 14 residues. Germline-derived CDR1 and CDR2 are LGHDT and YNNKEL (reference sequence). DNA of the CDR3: TGTGCCAGCAGCCGGACAGGAATAAATCAGCCCCAGCATTTT. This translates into CASSRTGINQPQHF.

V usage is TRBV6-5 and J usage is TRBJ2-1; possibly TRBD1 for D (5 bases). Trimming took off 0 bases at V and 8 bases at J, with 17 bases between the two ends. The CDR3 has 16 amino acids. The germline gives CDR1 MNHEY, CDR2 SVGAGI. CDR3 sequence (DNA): TGTGCCAGCAGTTACTCGGTGGCAGGGCGACCAGATGAGCAGTTCTTC. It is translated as CASSYSVAGRPDEQFF.